This T cell receptor (beta chain) was sequenced during a study of blood T cell repertoires in COVID-19. Overall study context: From T cells, B-cell-depleted T cells, or PBMCs came the material, which was cDNA or gDNA.

Per the original methods: Reference gene primer amplification in the assay estimated nucleated cell counts. Generated by immunoSEQ multiplex PCR, the TCRdb table keeps only in-frame clones and is missing some. That table supplies the V and J calls and clone size; D and trimming were determined from the DNA. Found here are about 100,000 clones, roughly 80% of them singletons; the top ten hold roughly 29%. CDR3 length: 17 amino acids. The germline CDR1 and CDR2 sequences are LNHDA and SQIVND (reference sequence). Trimming removed 3 bases from V and 6 bases from J; junction bases left unmatched: 7. The chain carries TRBV19 and TRBJ2-1; TRBD2 matches 14 bases. Sample: peripheral blood. This receptor was taken from a man in his sixties or seventies with active or convalescent COVID-19. CDR3 region: CASSIGLAGGGPNEQFF. CDR3 in DNA: TGTGCCAGTAGTATCGGACTAGCGGGAGGAGGACCCAATGAGCAGTTCTTC.